Below are 23 T cell receptor beta chains sequenced from a single sample in a study of T-cell memory formation after mild COVID-19. Via MiXCR, TCRdb re-called the 5' RACE reads, giving one row per CDR3 protein. The table has around 130,000 distinct CDR3 sequences, around a sixth seen once; the top ten hold approximately 15%. Specimen: PBMCs or a T cell subset sorted from them (not recorded which). These receptors were taken from an adult woman who had mild COVID-19 (a few samples of this study predate the infection). Cell type and time point are not known.

The gene calls are TRBV7-9 and TRBJ1-4, with no clear D. Germline-derived CDR1 and CDR2 are SEHNR and FQNEAQ (reference sequence). V dropped 2 bases and J dropped 2 bases, with 15 bases sitting between them. The CDR3 is made up of 17 amino acids. Written as DNA, the CDR3 is TGTGCCAGCAGCTTATCGTTCCCGTTGTCTACTAATGAAAAACTGTTTTTT. This codes for CASSLSFPLSTNEKLFF.

CDR3 sequence reads: CASRIRGLGPQTLFF. The CDR3 DNA reads TGTGCCAGCAGGATAAGGGGCCTCGGTCCCCAGACGCTGTTCTTC. The gene calls are TRBV13 and TRBJ2-1; D may be TRBD1 (5 bases). Germline V gene lookup returns CDR1 PRHDT and CDR2 FYEKMQ (reference sequence). This CDR3 is 15 amino acids long. V shed 6 bases and J shed 15 bases, with 27 bases lying between them.

This sequence joins TRBV7-8 and TRBJ2-4; a weak D match, TRBD1 (6 bases). Looked up from germline, CDR1 is SGHVS and CDR2 is FQNEAQ. The CDR3 contains 18 residues. V shed 1 base and J shed 4 bases, with 20 bases lying between them. CDR3 nucleotide sequence: TGTGCCAGCAGCTTAGATGGGACACCATTCCTTGGAAAAAACATTCAGTACTTC. This codes for CASSLDGTPFLGKNIQYF. The variable domain in full, completed from reference TRBV7-8 and TRBJ2-4, reads GAGVSQSPRYKVAKRGQDVALRCDPISGHVSLFWYQQALGQGPEFLTYFQNEAQLDKSGLPSDRFFAERPEGSVSTLKIQRTQQEDSAVYLCASSLDGTPFLGKNIQYFGAGTRLSVL.

This clonotype was counted a few times. The chain employs TRBV5-5 and TRBJ2-2, with D unresolved. Deletions cut 2 bases from V and 1 base from J, with 9 bases between. CDR3 length: 15 residues. Germline V gene sequence: CDR1 SGHKS, CDR2 YYEKEE (reference sequence). In nucleotides, the CDR3 is TGTGCCAGCAGCTTTGACCCAAAGAACACCGGGGAGCTGTTTTTT. Protein product: CASSFDPKNTGELFF.

The V gene is TRBV5-1, the J gene TRBJ1-1; D remains unclear. Trimming took off 0 bases at V and 0 bases at J, with 3 bases between the two ends. Germline V CDR1 and CDR2: SGHRS, YFSETQ. The length of the CDR3 is 13 residues. CDR3 sequence reads: CASSLGMNTEAFF. For the CDR3, the DNA is TGCGCCAGCAGCTTGGGGATGAACACTGAAGCTTTCTTT.

V and J are TRBV7-2 and TRBJ2-3; D is tentatively TRBD1 or TRBD2 (5 bases each). CDR3 size: 16 residues. The V end was cut by 4 bases, the J end by 8 bases, with 22 bases between. Germline V gene lookup returns CDR1 SGHTA and CDR2 FQGNSA. The CDR3 loop reads CASSSPLRDLLGTQYF. The CDR3 DNA sequence: TGTGCCAGCAGCTCCCCTCTCCGGGACCTCCTAGGTACGCAGTATTTT.

The chain is built from TRBV6-2 or TRBV6-3 and TRBJ1-2, with 8 bases lining up with TRBD1. V dropped 6 bases and J dropped 10; count of bases not matched to a gene: 10. Germline lookup yields CDR1 MNHEY and CDR2 SVGEGT. This CDR3 is built from 13 residues. The CDR3, as DNA: TGTGCCAGCAGCCGGGGACAGGCATTTGACTACACCTTC. It yields the protein CASSRGQAFDYTF.

This clonotype was seen only a few times. The J gene is TRBJ2-1, the V gene TRBV6-5; TRBD2 matches at 9 bases. V trimming: 8 bases; J trimming: 10 bases; junction bases outside the gene matches: 12. CDR3 length: 14 residues. Germline CDR1 reads MNHEY; CDR2 reads SVGAGI. The CDR3 spells CASLGREGLYEQFF. DNA for the CDR3: TGTGCCAGCCTGGGGCGGGAGGGCCTATACGAGCAGTTCTTC.

CDR3 protein: CSALDGMNTEAFF. The CDR3 DNA sequence: TGCAGTGCTTTAGACGGCATGAACACTGAAGCTTTCTTT. The rearrangement joins TRBV20-1 to TRBJ1-1; no firm D call. Germline CDR1 is DFQATT and CDR2 is SNEGSKA (reference sequence). This CDR3 contains 13 residues. V was clipped by 5 bases and J by 0 bases, with 10 bases between them.

V and J are TRBV20-1 and TRBJ2-1; D tentatively fits TRBD1 or TRBD2 (6 bases each). The germline V gene has CDR1 DFQATT and CDR2 SNEGSKA (reference sequence). This CDR3 contains 14 residues. With 3 bases removed from V and 2 bases from J, the gap between germline ends came to 11 bases. The CDR3 nucleotides read TGCAGTGCTAGTAGGGGGGTTGCCTACAATGAGCAGTTCTTC. It codes for CSASRGVAYNEQFF.

This clonotype was counted between two and nine times. The V call is TRBV6-5, the J call TRBJ1-2; D not certain. The germline V gene encodes CDR1 MNHEY and CDR2 SVGAGI. V dropped 8 bases and J dropped 4 bases, with 14 bases sitting between them. There are 13 residues in the CDR3. The CDR3 DNA is TGTGCCAGCTGGATGGGTCAGTTCTATGGCTACACCTTC. Protein: CASWMGQFYGYTF.

The chain links TRBV11-2 to TRBJ2-3, with D possibly TRBD2 on 6 matching bases. The V gene's germline CDR1 is SGHAT and CDR2 FQNNGV. The CDR3 consists of 16 residues. V lost 0 bases and J lost 1, with 11 bases in between. The CDR3 DNA is TGTGCCAGCAGCTTAGATGCATGGGGGGGCACAGATACGCAGTATTTT. This codes for CASSLDAWGGTDTQYF.

This chain connects TRBV20-1 to TRBJ1-6; D is possibly TRBD1 (6 bases). Germline V gives CDR1 DFQATT, CDR2 SNEGSKA (reference sequence). Trimming pared 3 bases from V and 9 bases from J, leaving 12 bases between. The CDR3 loop spans 13 amino acids. In DNA form, the CDR3 reads TGCAGTGCTAGGGGCAGGGGTAGTTCACCCCTCCACTTT. Its protein product is CSARGRGSSPLHF.

CDR3 nucleotides: TGTGCCAGCAGCTTTAAAACCGGGGAGCTGTTTTTT. The encoded protein is CASSFKTGELFF. The J gene is TRBJ2-2, the V gene TRBV7-2, with D hard to call. Trimming cost V 3 bases and J 5 bases, with 4 bases left between them. CDR1 is SGHTA and CDR2 is FQGNSA in the germline V gene. CDR3 size: 12 residues. The complete variable domain, with remaining parts taken from reference TRBV7-2 and TRBJ2-2, reads GAGVSQSPSNKVTEKGKDVELRCDPISGHTALYWYRQSLGQGLEFLIYFQGNSAPDKSGLPSDRFSAERTGGSVSTLTIQRTQQEDSAVYLCASSFKTGELFFGEGSRLTVL.

This clonotype appeared many times. The chain uses TRBV3-1 and TRBJ2-5, with D unresolved. Germline values: CDR1 LGHDT, CDR2 YNNKEL (reference sequence). CDR3 length: 14 amino acids. The V end was cut by 0 bases, the J end by 1 base, with 6 bases between. The CDR3, as DNA: TGTGCCAGCAGCCAAGAGCTGGGCCAAGAGACCCAGTACTTC. Amino acids: CASSQELGQETQYF.

This clonotype has more than one count but fewer than ten. The chain couples TRBV5-1 to TRBJ2-1, with 8 bases matching TRBD2. The CDR3 is 17 amino acids. From germline, CDR1 is SGHRS and CDR2 YFSETQ. V dropped 1 base and J dropped 10; count of bases not matched to a gene: 16. CDR3 region: CASSLISGTRLFREQFF. The CDR3, as DNA: TGCGCCAGCAGCTTGATTTCCGGGACTAGATTATTCAGAGAGCAGTTCTTC.

The rearrangement links TRBV25-1 to TRBJ2-1, with unresolved D. Deletions cut 7 bases from V and 4 bases from J, with 11 bases between. Germline values: CDR1 MGHDK, CDR2 SYGVNS. CDR3 size: 13 residues. For the CDR3, the DNA is TGTGCCAGCACGTTACAGAGTTACAATGAGCAGTTCTTC. Translation gives CASTLQSYNEQFF.

The chain employs TRBV5-1 and TRBJ2-3, with a weak D call TRBD2 (5 bases). CDR3 length: 15 residues. V was pared by 1 base and J by 3 bases, with 12 bases between. Germline V gene sequence: CDR1 SGHRS, CDR2 YFSETQ. Written as DNA, the CDR3 is TGCGCCAGCAGCTTGCCACTGGACTTAACAGATACGCAGTATTTT. Residues: CASSLPLDLTDTQYF.

This clonotype was counted a few times. The chain joins TRBV5-1 to TRBJ2-1; TRBD2 matches 8 bases. Germline-derived CDR1 and CDR2 are SGHRS and YFSETQ. The CDR3 spans 17 residues. Trimming took 4 bases from V and 2 from J; bases not matched to a gene: 11. CDR3 residues: CASSLEPSGGPYNEQFF. The CDR3 DNA follows: TGCGCCAGCAGCCTCGAACCTTCGGGGGGGCCCTACAATGAGCAGTTCTTC.

This clonotype was counted many times. V gene TRBV4-3 combines with J gene TRBJ2-7; D is unresolved. The CDR3 has 15 amino acids. V lost 1 base to trimming and J lost 1 base, with 11 bases between them. The germline gives CDR1 LGHNA, CDR2 YSLEER. This CDR3 reads CASSQAVIGSYEQYF. The CDR3, as DNA: TGCGCCAGCAGCCAAGCGGTGATAGGTTCCTACGAGCAGTACTTC.

This clonotype was seen a few times. The chain combines TRBV5-5 with TRBJ2-4; D gene ambiguous. V was cut by 1 base and J by 8 bases, with 10 bases left in between. This CDR3 has 13 amino acids. Germline CDR1 reads SGHKS; CDR2 reads YYEKEE (reference sequence). CDR3 amino acids: CASSLSDGYIQYF. The CDR3 region has the DNA TGTGCCAGCAGCTTGTCGGACGGGTACATTCAGTACTTC. Drawing the rest from reference TRBV5-5 and TRBJ2-4, the complete variable domain is DAGVTQSPTHLIKTRGQQVTLRCSPISGHKSVSWYQQVLGQGPQFIFQYYEKEERGRGNFPDRFSARQFPNYSSELNVNALLLGDSALYLCASSLSDGYIQYFGAGTRLSVL.

The rearrangement joins TRBV4-3 to TRBJ2-1; D gene uncertain. Germline V gene sequence: CDR1 LGHNA, CDR2 YSLEER. Deletions cut 7 bases from V and 6 bases from J, with 16 bases between. The CDR3 covers 14 residues. CDR3 region: CASTPYGPFNEQFF. In nucleotides, the CDR3 is TGCGCCAGCACCCCCTATGGGCCTTTCAATGAGCAGTTCTTC.

This clonotype has just a few counts. The V gene is TRBV2, the J gene TRBJ2-3; D is possibly TRBD1 (6 bases). Germline V lookup: CDR1 SNHLY, CDR2 FYNNEI. Between the trimmed V and J ends, which lost 6 bases and 4 bases, there was a span of 14 bases. This CDR3 region has 14 residues. CDR3 residues: CASRVQGWADTQYF. CDR3 DNA: TGTGCCAGCAGGGTACAGGGATGGGCAGATACGCAGTATTTT.